These 6 T cell receptor beta chains came from one sample sequenced in a study of T cells in Graves' hyperthyroidism and ophthalmopathy. RNA transcripts provided the source from which TCR beta CDR3 regions were amplified. An initial round of RT-PCR targeting the TCR CDR3 relied on the HTBI primer set. TCRdb itself ran the multiplex PCR reads through MiXCR, one entry per CDR3 protein. Of roughly 500,000 distinct CDR3 sequences in the sample, 46% are singletons; the top ten hold about 43%. The sample comprised peripheral blood or thyroid tissue (not recorded which). All receptors derive from an adult woman with Graves' disease, either hyperthyroidism or ophthalmopathy (not recorded which).

The CDR3 spells CASSFDRGMNTEAFF. DNA for the CDR3: TGTGCCAGCAGCTTTGACAGGGGCATGAACACTGAAGCTTTCTTT. J is TRBJ1-1 and V is TRBV5-6; 8 bases align to TRBD1. Germline V gives CDR1 SGHDT, CDR2 YYEEEE. Unmatched junction bases numbered 3, after V lost 2 bases and J lost 0 bases. This CDR3 region has 15 residues.

The chain carries TRBV9 and TRBJ2-7; D is perhaps TRBD1 (5 bases). Trimming took 4 bases from V and 3 from J, leaving 14 bases between them. The CDR3 length is 14 residues. The germline V gene has CDR1 SGDLS and CDR2 YYNGEE. This CDR3 reads CASSFRQRGYEQYF. The CDR3 DNA is TGTGCCAGCAGCTTCCGACAGCGAGGCTACGAGCAGTACTTC.

The chain employs TRBV28 and TRBJ2-5; possibly TRBD1 for D (5 bases). V lost 5 bases, J lost 5 bases, and 18 bases lay in between. Germline-derived CDR1 and CDR2 are MDHEN and SYDVKM. This CDR3 contains 15 residues. CDR3 nucleotides: TGTGCCAGCAGTATTACTCGACTGGGGCGGGAGACCCAGTACTTC. It encodes CASSITRLGRETQYF.

V is TRBV19 and J is TRBJ1-2; possible D gene TRBD1, 5 bases. Germline V gives CDR1 LNHDA, CDR2 SQIVND (reference sequence). This CDR3 has 13 residues. Trimming removed 7 bases at V and 8 bases at J, with 17 bases between. Here the CDR3 reads CASTVGLSRGYTF. In nucleotides, the CDR3 is TGTGCCAGTACTGTGGGACTTTCAAGAGGCTACACCTTC.

This clonotype was seen only a few times. The chain links TRBV28 to TRBJ1-1, with D possibly being TRBD1 (5 bases). The CDR3 totals 14 residues. V gave up 3 bases and J gave up 7 bases, with 15 bases separating them. From germline, CDR1 is MDHEN and CDR2 SYDVKM. DNA of the CDR3: TGTGCCAGCAGTTTGGATCACTTTGGGGGTGAAGCTTTCTTT. Translation gives CASSLDHFGGEAFF.

This clonotype has just a few counts. The chain employs TRBV4-1 and TRBJ2-7; TRBD1 is a possible D gene (5 bases). Germline V gives CDR1 MGHRA, CDR2 YSYEKL. The CDR3 runs to 15 residues. V lost 2 bases, J lost 1 base, and 12 bases lay in between. The CDR3 DNA reads as TGCGCCAGCAGCCAAAGGGGCCAGGGATCCTACGAGCAGTACTTC. Residues: CASSQRGQGSYEQYF.